Listed here are 29 T cell receptor beta chains from one sample, sequenced in a study of glioma-infiltrating T cells. Using RNA template, CDR3s of TCR alpha and beta were amplified with iRepertoire arm-PCR. In TCRdb, the multiplex PCR reads were re-called with MiXCR into one record per CDR3 protein. The sample carries about 400,000 distinct CDR3 sequences, approximately 42% recorded once. The specimen sequenced was glioma tissue, nonneoplastic brain tissue, or PBMCs (not recorded which). These receptors were obtained from a human donor with low-grade glioma or glioblastoma, undergoing nonglioma brain surgery, or in good health (not recorded which).

Note on this clonotype: This sequence may be a read error, since a much larger clone differs from it by one base. The V gene is TRBV20-1, the J gene TRBJ2-1, with 8 bases lining up with TRBD2. CDR1 is DFQATT and CDR2 is SNEGSKA in the germline V gene (reference sequence). This CDR3 has 16 amino acids. DNA for the CDR3: TGCGGTGCTAGGGATCGACGGGGGGGATTCTACAATGAGCAGTTCTTC. This codes for CGARDRRGGFYNEQFF.

This clonotype was seen ten or more times. The chain combines TRBV6-1 with TRBJ1-5; no clear D. Trimming removed 11 bases at V and 1 base at J, with 9 bases between. Germline V gives CDR1 MNHNS, CDR2 SASEGT. There are 12 residues in the CDR3. The CDR3 spells CASRASNQPQHF. In nucleotides, the CDR3 is TGTGCCTCCCGAGCCAGCAATCAGCCCCAGCATTTT.

V gene TRBV24-1 combines with J gene TRBJ2-3; D remains ambiguous. Per the germline V gene, CDR1 is KGHDR and CDR2 is SFDVKD. The CDR3 totals 11 residues. Trimming took 5 bases from V and 6 from J, leaving 5 bases between them. The CDR3 sequence: CATSGLDTQYF. In DNA, the CDR3 is TGTGCCACCAGTGGGCTGGATACGCAGTATTTT.

Regarding this clonotype: The junction departs from the called germline gene at one end, perhaps through a read error. This chain connects TRBV29-1 to TRBJ2-7; 13 bases align to TRBD2. The CDR3 spans 13 residues. Germline-derived CDR1 and CDR2 are SQVTM and ANQGSEA. The chain's CDR3 is CSGRTSGRDELYF. The DNA of the CDR3 is TGCAGCGGGCGGACTAGCGGGAGAGACGAGCTGTACTTC.

This clonotype was detected many times. This chain uses TRBV27 with TRBJ1-2; 7 bases are shared with TRBD1. From germline, CDR1 is MNHEY and CDR2 SMNVEV (reference sequence). The CDR3 sequence is 14 residues long. Trimming removed 6 bases from V and 8 bases from J; junction bases left unmatched: 12. CDR3 coding DNA: TGTGCCAGCAGACCAACAGGGGCCCGAGGAGGCTACACCTTC. This encodes CASRPTGARGGYTF.

This clonotype was detected ten times or more. The chain employs TRBV7-6 and TRBJ2-1, with 7 nucleotides matching TRBD2. Germline loops: CDR1 SGHVS, CDR2 FNYEAQ. The junction had 5 bases not matched to a gene; V was cut back by 1 base and J by 5 bases. There are 15 residues in the CDR3. CDR3 in DNA: TGTGCCAGCAGCTTAGGCCGTCTAGCGGACAATGAGCAGTTCTTC. This encodes CASSLGRLADNEQFF.

This clonotype occurred many times. The rearrangement joins TRBV27 to TRBJ2-7, with D hard to call. CDR3 length: 15 residues. CDR1 is MNHEY, CDR2 SMNVEV, per germline (reference sequence). The V gene lost 5 bases and the J gene lost 4 bases, with 18 bases spanning the gap. The CDR3 region has the DNA TGTGCCAGCAGTCCCACCCGTATGCCTAGTTACGAGCAGTACTTC. This translates into CASSPTRMPSYEQYF.

Regarding this clonotype: This may be a read error: a much more frequent sequence differs by one nucleotide. V gene TRBV6-1 combines with J gene TRBJ2-1, with 7 bases identical to TRBD2. The germline gives CDR1 MNHNS, CDR2 SASEGT. There are 15 residues in the CDR3. The CDR3 loop is CASRAGTNLYNGQFF. The DNA of the CDR3 is TGTGCCAGCAGAGCCGGGACTAACCTCTACAATGGGCAGTTCTTC.

Only a few counts were recorded for this clonotype. A junction boundary mismatches the germline segment, possibly from a read error. The rearrangement uses TRBV7-2 and TRBJ2-3, with no clear D. The CDR3 totals 13 residues. Germline V gives CDR1 SGHTA, CDR2 FQGNSA. CDR3 sequence: CAGSPPSADTQYF. CDR3 nucleotide sequence: TGTGCCGGCAGCCCACCCTCGGCAGATACGCAGTATTTT.

The CDR3 here is CASTMTGQVTFGYGYTF. CDR3 in DNA: TGTGCCAGCACCATGACAGGCCAAGTAACCTTCGGATATGGCTACACCTTC. The V call is TRBV6-6, the J call TRBJ1-2; a possible D gene is TRBD1 (6 bases). V lost 7 bases and J 5 bases, leaving 26 bases between the germline ends. This CDR3 has 17 residues. The V gene's germline CDR1 is MNHNY and CDR2 SVGAGI (reference sequence).

The V gene is TRBV6-2 or TRBV6-3, the J gene TRBJ2-7; tentatively, D is TRBD1 or TRBD2 (5 bases each). Looked up from germline, CDR1 is MNHEY and CDR2 is SVGEGT. The CDR3 sequence is 15 residues long. V was cut by 7 bases and J by 1 base, with 17 bases left in between. The CDR3 DNA follows: TGTGCCAGCATCGTCCGCCGGGACCGGTCCTACGAGCAGTACTTC. Residues: CASIVRRDRSYEQYF.

As to this clonotype: It may be a read error: a sequence one base away is much more abundant. V and J are TRBV6-6 and TRBJ2-1, with a possible D match to TRBD1 (6 bases). Per the germline V gene, CDR1 is MNHNY and CDR2 is SVGAGI (reference sequence). This CDR3 has 15 amino acids. The CDR3: CASSTPRGSYNKQFF. CDR3 nucleotide sequence: TGTGCCAGCAGTACCCCCAGGGGCTCCTACAATAAGCAGTTCTTC.

This clonotype was counted a few times. The DNA of the CDR3 is TGTGCCAGCAGTTTTACGCGCCAGCCCCAGCATTTT. This codes for CASSFTRQPQHF. The chain recombines TRBV28 with TRBJ1-5; D gene unclear. Trimming took off 3 bases at V and 7 bases at J, with 7 bases between the two ends. The CDR3 consists of 12 residues. The germline V gene encodes CDR1 MDHEN and CDR2 SYDVKM. Together with reference TRBV28 and TRBJ1-5, the CDR3 gives the full variable domain: DVKVTQSSRYLVKRTGEKVFLECVQDMDHENMFWYRQDPGLGLRLIYFSYDVKMKEKGDIPEGYSVSREKKERFSLILESASTNQTSMYLCASSFTRQPQHFGDGTRLSIL.

The chain has TRBV16 and TRBJ1-2; TRBD1 matches at 9 bases. In germline, CDR1 is KGHSY, CDR2 FQNENV. Trimming cost V 4 bases and J 4 bases; bases outside gene matches: 10. This CDR3 is built from 16 residues. The CDR3: CASSPRGTGTLYGYTF. In DNA form, the CDR3 reads TGTGCCAGCAGCCCACGGGGGACAGGGACCCTCTATGGCTACACCTTC. Complete variable domain (other parts from reference TRBV16 and TRBJ1-2): GEEVAQTPKHLVRGEGQKAKLYCAPIKGHSYVFWYQQVLKNEFKFLISFQNENVFDETGMPKERFSAKCLPNSPCSLEIQATKLEDSAVYFCASSPRGTGTLYGYTFGSGTRLTVV.

The chain links TRBV6-1 to TRBJ1-2, with a possible D match to TRBD1 (6 bases). The CDR3 totals 13 residues. Trimming left V 6 bases short and J 10 bases short, with 18 bases between. CDR1 is MNHNS and CDR2 is SASEGT in the germline V gene. The CDR3 spells CASSQTGDYNYTF. The CDR3 DNA sequence: TGTGCCAGCAGCCAGACAGGCGACTATAACTACACCTTC.

This clonotype was detected a few times. This chain connects TRBV6-6 to TRBJ2-1, with D unclear. Trimming left V 0 bases short and J 9 bases short, with 15 bases between. This CDR3 region has 15 residues. Germline V lookup: CDR1 MNHNY, CDR2 SVGAGI (reference sequence). In nucleotides, the CDR3 is TGTGCCAGCAGTTACTCTCGCCTTACAGTGGGTGAGCAGTTCTTC. Translating it yields CASSYSRLTVGEQFF.

The chain uses TRBV27 and TRBJ2-5; TRBD2 might be the D (6 bases). CDR1 is MNHEY, CDR2 SMNVEV, per germline (reference sequence). The V and J ends lost 6 bases and 1 base respectively, with 9 bases between them. The CDR3 sequence is 13 residues long. The CDR3 DNA is TGTGCCAGCAGCGAGGAGGGCCAAGAGACCCAGTACTTC. As protein: CASSEEGQETQYF.

With regard to this clonotype: A read error may explain this, as a much larger clone is one base away. This chain links TRBV6-1 with TRBJ2-1; the match to TRBD2 covers 8 bases. The CDR3 contains 15 residues. The germline gives CDR1 MNHNS, CDR2 SASEGT. Trimming at V came to 6 bases and at J to 6 bases, leaving 10 bases not matched to a gene. The CDR3 loop is CASSGGGAMGNEQFF. The CDR3 nucleotides are TGTGCCAGCAGCGGGGGGGGAGCGATGGGCAATGAGCAGTTCTTC.

As regards this clonotype: The junction departs from the called germline gene at one end, perhaps through a read error. The gene calls are TRBV28 and TRBJ2-3; D remains ambiguous. This CDR3 spans 14 amino acids. From germline, CDR1 is MDHEN and CDR2 SYDVKM. CDR3 coding DNA: TGTGCCGGCAGCCCCATAGGGAGCACAGATACGCAGTATTTT. Its protein is CAGSPIGSTDTQYF.

This clonotype was found many times. The V call is TRBV20-1, the J call TRBJ2-5; D remains ambiguous. Trimming removed 0 bases at V and 5 bases at J, with 16 bases between. Germline V lookup: CDR1 DFQATT, CDR2 SNEGSKA (reference sequence). The CDR3 has 15 amino acids. CDR3 coding DNA: TGCAGTGCTAGAGATGGCAATAGAAATCTTGAGACCCAGTACTTC. Its protein is CSARDGNRNLETQYF.

The chain joins TRBV4-1 to TRBJ2-7, with unresolved D. CDR1 MGHRA and CDR2 YSYEKL come from the germline V gene. The CDR3 length is 14 residues. Trimming took 5 bases from V and 3 from J, leaving 14 bases between them. DNA of the CDR3: TGCGCCAGCAGCAGAAGGTCCATAGACTACGAGCAGTACTTC. This sequence encodes CASSRRSIDYEQYF.

J is TRBJ1-4 and V is TRBV6-2 or TRBV6-3; D call uncertain. This CDR3 comprises 17 residues. With 2 bases removed from V and 8 bases from J, the gap between germline ends came to 21 bases. The germline gives CDR1 MNHEY, CDR2 SVGEGT. The CDR3 reads CASSYPPDPGRKEKLFF. The CDR3 bases are TGTGCCAGCAGTTACCCTCCGGACCCAGGCCGGAAAGAAAAACTGTTTTTT.

V is TRBV20-1 and J is TRBJ2-5; D uncertain. The CDR3 runs to 15 residues. V was clipped by 0 bases and J by 1 base, with 12 bases between them. Germline CDR1 and CDR2: DFQATT and SNEGSKA (reference sequence). The CDR3 DNA reads as TGCAGTGCTAGAGATTATCGGCCCGCCCAAGAGACCCAGTACTTC. The encoded protein is CSARDYRPAQETQYF.

To note about this clonotype: It may be a read error: a sequence one base away is much more abundant. This rearrangement joins TRBV27 to TRBJ1-6; D is unclear. Germline V gene data show CDR1 as MNHEY and CDR2 as SMNVEV (reference sequence). The CDR3 runs 17 residues. The CDR3 sequence is CASSFQPGIGYNSPLDF. The CDR3 DNA follows: TGTGCCAGCAGTTTCCAACCCGGGATAGGGTATAATTCACCCCTCGACTTT.

This chain joins TRBV10-3 and TRBJ2-7; the D gene is possibly TRBD2 (6 bases). This CDR3 is 12 amino acids long. The germline V gene has CDR1 ENHRY and CDR2 SYGVKD. With 7 bases removed from V and 0 bases from J, the gap between germline ends came to 7 bases. This CDR3 reads CAITGDSYEQYF. The CDR3 DNA reads TGTGCCATCACGGGGGACTCCTACGAGCAGTACTTC.

The chain employs TRBV7-9 and TRBJ2-5; 11 bases agree with TRBD2. Germline V gives CDR1 SEHNR, CDR2 FQNEAQ (reference sequence). Trimming cost V 3 bases and J 5 bases; bases outside gene matches: 8. The CDR3 totals 16 residues. The CDR3 DNA is TGTGCCAGCAGCTTTTTAGCGGGAGGGCCTTTGGAGACCCAGTACTTC. Translation: CASSFLAGGPLETQYF.

The chain links TRBV2 to TRBJ1-2, with TRBD1 as a possible D gene (5 bases). Trimming removed 6 bases at V and 4 bases at J, with 21 bases between. Germline V gene lookup returns CDR1 SNHLY and CDR2 FYNNEI. This CDR3 spans 16 amino acids. The CDR3 bases are TGTGCCAGCAGCTCCGAGAAGGGTCCAGGGCCCTATGGCTACACCTTC. This gives the protein CASSSEKGPGPYGYTF.

Ten or more counts support this clonotype. The J gene is TRBJ1-1, the V gene TRBV6-2 or TRBV6-3; a weak D match, TRBD1 (6 bases). Deletions cut 5 bases from V and 6 bases from J, with 16 bases between. CDR3 length equals 14 residues. Germline V gene sequence: CDR1 MNHEY, CDR2 SVGEGT. The CDR3 protein is CASSATGPPAEAFF. For the CDR3, the DNA is TGTGCCAGCAGTGCTACAGGGCCCCCGGCTGAAGCTTTCTTT.

For this clonotype: The CDR3 carries no conserved terminal phenylalanine or tryptophan, so it likely arises from a read error. The chain uses TRBV4-2 and TRBJ2-7; 9 bases map to TRBD2. The germline V gene has CDR1 LGHNA and CDR2 YNFKEQ. V lost 2 bases to trimming and J lost 8 bases; unmatched junction nucleotides: 7. CDR3 size: 14 residues. The CDR3 bases are TGTGCCAGCAGCCAACCCTTGACTAGCGGAAAGCAGTACTAC. Translating gives CASSQPLTSGKQYY.